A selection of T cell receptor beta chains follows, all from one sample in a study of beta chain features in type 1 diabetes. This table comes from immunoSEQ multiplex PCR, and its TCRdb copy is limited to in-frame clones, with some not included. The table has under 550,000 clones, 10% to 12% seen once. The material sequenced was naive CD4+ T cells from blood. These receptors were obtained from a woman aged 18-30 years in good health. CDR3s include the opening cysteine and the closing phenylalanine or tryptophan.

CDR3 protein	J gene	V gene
CASSPQRANVLTF	TRBJ2-6	TRBV6-1
CAIRDRGDGYTF	TRBJ1-2	TRBV10-3
CASSIDRGSTGELFF	TRBJ2-2	TRBV19
CAWSPLVRNTIYF	TRBJ1-3	TRBV30
CASSKSYSGNTIYF	TRBJ1-3	TRBV7-9
CASSLKWGTEAFF	TRBJ1-1	TRBV6-6
CASSQLTGTNTGELFF	TRBJ2-2	TRBV4-3
CASSQGNRHPLYEQYF	TRBJ2-7	TRBV14
CASSLEVTETQYF	TRBJ2-5	TRBV7-9
CASSFGGLAETGELFF	TRBJ2-2	TRBV5-4
CASSPPGGRASEQFF	TRBJ2-1	TRBV28
CSALDRFEQYF	TRBJ2-7	TRBV20-1
CACSLTYNEQFF	TRBJ2-1	TRBV5-1
CASSGTGADTQYF	TRBJ2-3	TRBV5-1
CASSARGPQETQYF	TRBJ2-5	TRBV5-1
CATSRDPGDQPQHF	TRBJ1-5	TRBV15
CASSSKVPGLAGVLNEQFF	TRBJ2-1	TRBV4-3
CASSPLGTGQTYEQYF	TRBJ2-7	TRBV6-6
CASSTGLGDTQYF	TRBJ2-3	TRBV19
CSVEGQSYGGYTF	TRBJ1-2	TRBV29-1
CASSVASSYEQYF	TRBJ2-7	TRBV9
CATSRDRGMAEKLFF	TRBJ1-4	TRBV15
CASSRSTGRSADTQYF	TRBJ2-3	TRBV19
CASSLAGGKETQYF	TRBJ2-5	TRBV7-9
CASSATTDTQYF	TRBJ2-3	TRBV2
CASSLGRGGRKTQYF	TRBJ2-5	TRBV28
CATRGLGSYEQYF	TRBJ2-7	TRBV19
CATSRDWAGALSADSYEQYF	TRBJ2-7	TRBV15
CASSRETGTASYNEQFF	TRBJ2-1	TRBV4-1
CASSLSQAGQSPLHF	TRBJ1-6	TRBV7-2
CASGLGGFNQPQHF	TRBJ1-5	TRBV12-5
CASSGAGLLNTIYF	TRBJ1-3	TRBV25-1
CASRSPASGSGDTQYF	TRBJ2-3	TRBV11-2
CSALVLGEQFF	TRBJ2-1	TRBV20-1
CASSLQQGAYNEQFF	TRBJ2-1	TRBV7-7
CSVAGLGSNEQFF	TRBJ2-1	TRBV29-1
CASSPFEGGREQFF	TRBJ2-1	TRBV28
CASSPGLENIQYF	TRBJ2-4	TRBV6-1
CASRVGVPDTIYF	TRBJ1-3	TRBV2
CAWSVRYEQYF	TRBJ2-7	TRBV30
CASSLALASRQTQYF	TRBJ2-5	TRBV5-4
CASSPRQGEFGTQYF	TRBJ2-5	TRBV9
CASSQRGNTGELFF	TRBJ2-2	TRBV7-2
CASSRPGTGTYNEQFF	TRBJ2-1	TRBV19
CAWLPTSGNTIYF	TRBJ1-3	TRBV30
CASSYKSGGTQYF	TRBJ2-3	TRBV6-6
CASSERVSAYNEQFF	TRBJ2-1	TRBV2
CASSLAGDTGELFF	TRBJ2-2	TRBV7-9